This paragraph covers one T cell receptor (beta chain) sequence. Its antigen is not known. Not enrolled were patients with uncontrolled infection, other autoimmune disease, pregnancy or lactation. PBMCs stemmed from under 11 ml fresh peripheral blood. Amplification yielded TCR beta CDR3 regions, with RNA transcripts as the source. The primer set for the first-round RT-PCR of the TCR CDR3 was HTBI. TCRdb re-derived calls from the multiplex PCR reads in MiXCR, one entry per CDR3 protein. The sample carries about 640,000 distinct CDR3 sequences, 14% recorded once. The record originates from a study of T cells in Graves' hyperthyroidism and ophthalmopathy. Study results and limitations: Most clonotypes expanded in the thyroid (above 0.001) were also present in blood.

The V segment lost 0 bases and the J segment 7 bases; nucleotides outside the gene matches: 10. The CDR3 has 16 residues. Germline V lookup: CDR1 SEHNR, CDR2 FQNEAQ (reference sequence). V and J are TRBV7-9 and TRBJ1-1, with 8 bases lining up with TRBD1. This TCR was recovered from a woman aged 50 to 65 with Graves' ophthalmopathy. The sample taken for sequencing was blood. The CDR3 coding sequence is TGTGCCAGCAGCTTAGCGACAACAGGGGGGCGGGGTGAAGCTTTCTTT. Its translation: CASSLATTGGRGEAFF.